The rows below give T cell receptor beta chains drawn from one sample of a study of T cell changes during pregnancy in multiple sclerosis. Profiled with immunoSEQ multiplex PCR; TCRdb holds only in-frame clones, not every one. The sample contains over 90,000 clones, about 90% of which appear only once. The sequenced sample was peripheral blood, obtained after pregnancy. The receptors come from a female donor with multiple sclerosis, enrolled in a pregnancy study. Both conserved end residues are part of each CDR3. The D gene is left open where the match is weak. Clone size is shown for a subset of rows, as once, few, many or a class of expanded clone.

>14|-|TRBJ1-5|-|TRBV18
CASSLSRGHQPQHF
TGTGCCAGCTCACTTTCGCGGGGCCATCAGCCCCAGCATTTT
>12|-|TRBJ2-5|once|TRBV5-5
CASSFGQLAQYF
TGTGCCAGCAGCTTTGGACAGTTGGCCCAGTACTTC
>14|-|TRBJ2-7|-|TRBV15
CATSIGTRTYEQYF
TGTGCCACCAGCATCGGGACACGGACCTACGAGCAGTACTTC
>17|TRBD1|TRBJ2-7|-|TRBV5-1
CASSFPGTGPVSYEQYF
TGCGCCAGCAGCTTTCCCGGGACAGGGCCTGTTTCCTACGAGCAGTACTTC
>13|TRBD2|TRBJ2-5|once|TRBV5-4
CASSRDYQETQYF
TGTGCCAGCAGCCGGGACTATCAAGAGACCCAGTACTTC
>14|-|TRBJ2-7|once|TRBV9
CASSLSGGSYEQYF
TGTGCCAGCAGCCTCTCCGGCGGATCCTACGAGCAGTACTTC
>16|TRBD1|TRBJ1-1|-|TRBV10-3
CAISDPGQGAHTEAFF
TGTGCCATCAGTGATCCGGGACAGGGGGCGCACACTGAAGCTTTCTTT
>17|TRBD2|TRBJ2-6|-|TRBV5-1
CASSLGTSGTGANVLTF
TGCGCCAGCAGCCTCGGGACTAGCGGCACTGGGGCCAACGTCCTGACTTTC
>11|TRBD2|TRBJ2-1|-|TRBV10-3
CATTSASGQFF
TGTGCCACGACTAGCGCTAGCGGTCAGTTCTTC
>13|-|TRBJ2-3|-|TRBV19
CASSWARTDTQYF
TGTGCCAGTAGTTGGGCCCGCACAGATACGCAGTATTTT
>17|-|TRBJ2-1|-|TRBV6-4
CASLPLGRTAGYNEQFF
TGTGCCAGCCTCCCCCTCGGACGGACTGCCGGGTACAATGAGCAGTTCTTC
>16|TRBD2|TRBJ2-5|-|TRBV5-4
CASSASLAGSGETQYF
TGTGCCAGCAGCGCAAGCCTAGCGGGAAGTGGAGAGACCCAGTACTTC
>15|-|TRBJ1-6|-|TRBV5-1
CASSPGGQENSPLHF
TGCGCCAGCAGCCCGGGGGGGCAGGAAAATTCACCCCTCCACTTT
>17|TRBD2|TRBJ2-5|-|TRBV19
CASSIRSPSGSRETQYF
TGTGCCAGTAGTATAAGATCTCCTAGCGGGTCGCGGGAGACCCAGTACTTC
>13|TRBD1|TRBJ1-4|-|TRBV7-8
CASQIQGDEKLFF
TGTGCCAGCCAAATACAGGGGGATGAAAAACTGTTTTTT
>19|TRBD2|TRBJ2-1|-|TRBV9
CASSAGGQLAGGLGNEQFF
TGTGCCAGCAGCGCCGGGGGCCAACTAGCGGGGGGGCTAGGTAATGAGCAGTTCTTC
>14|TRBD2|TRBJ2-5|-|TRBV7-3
CASSRSGGAETQYF
TGTGCCAGCAGCCGTAGCGGGGGGGCCGAGACCCAGTACTTC
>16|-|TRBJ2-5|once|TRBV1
CTSSQAQRGDQETQYF
TGCACCAGCAGCCAAGCCCAGCGGGGGGACCAAGAGACCCAGTACTTC
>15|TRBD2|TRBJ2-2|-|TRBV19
CASSRVAGNTGELFF
TGTGCCAGTAGTCGGGTAGCGGGGAACACCGGGGAGCTGTTTTTT
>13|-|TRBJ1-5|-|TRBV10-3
CAISESATQPQHF
TGTGCCATCAGTGAGTCGGCGACACAGCCCCAGCATTTT
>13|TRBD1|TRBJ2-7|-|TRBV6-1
CASSVDRGVEQYF
TGTGCCAGCAGTGTTGACAGGGGGGTCGAGCAGTACTTC
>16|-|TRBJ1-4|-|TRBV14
CASSPLRGLVMEKLFF
TGTGCCAGCAGCCCTTTGAGAGGGCTGGTCATGGAAAAACTGTTTTTT
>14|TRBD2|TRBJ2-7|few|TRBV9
CASSTRTSGYEQYF
TGTGCCAGCAGCACCCGGACTAGCGGGTACGAGCAGTACTTC
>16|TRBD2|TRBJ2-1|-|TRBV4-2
CASSQGLAGGHNEQFF
TGTGCCAGCAGCCAAGGTCTAGCGGGAGGACACAATGAGCAGTTCTTC
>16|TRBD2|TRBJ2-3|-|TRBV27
CASSLRAGGSTDTQYF
TGTGCCAGCAGTTTACGAGCGGGAGGCAGTACAGATACGCAGTATTTT
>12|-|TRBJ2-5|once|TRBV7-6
CASSSRGETQYF
TGTGCCAGCAGCTCTAGGGGGGAGACCCAGTACTTC
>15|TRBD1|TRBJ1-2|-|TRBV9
CASSVWGRGGGGYTF
TGTGCCAGCAGCGTATGGGGACGAGGGGGCGGTGGCTACACCTTC
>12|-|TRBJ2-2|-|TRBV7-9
CARRLSGGELFF
TGTGCCAGGCGACTGAGTGGCGGGGAGCTGTTTTTT
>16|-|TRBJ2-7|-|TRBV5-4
CASSPTPDSGYYEQYF
TGTGCCAGCAGCCCAACGCCGGACAGTGGATACTACGAGCAGTACTTC
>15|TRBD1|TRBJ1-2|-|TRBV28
CASSSTGGGDYGYTF
TGTGCCAGCAGTTCCACAGGGGGCGGGGACTATGGCTACACCTTC
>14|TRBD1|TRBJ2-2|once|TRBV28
CASSWTGGSGELFF
TGTGCCAGCAGTTGGACAGGGGGTTCCGGGGAGCTGTTTTTT
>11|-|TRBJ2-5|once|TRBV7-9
CATGGQETQYF
TGTGCCACCGGAGGACAAGAGACCCAGTACTTC
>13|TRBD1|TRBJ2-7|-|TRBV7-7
CASSPGQGGEQYF
TGTGCCAGCAGCCCGGGACAGGGAGGCGAGCAGTACTTC
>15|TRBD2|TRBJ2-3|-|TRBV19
CASSIGSGVTDTQYF
TGTGCCAGTAGTATTGGTAGCGGGGTAACAGATACGCAGTATTTT
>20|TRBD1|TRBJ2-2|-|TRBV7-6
CASSSPNLTGGLPNTGELFF
TGTGCCAGCAGCTCCCCGAACTTGACAGGGGGCCTCCCGAACACCGGGGAGCTGTTTTTT
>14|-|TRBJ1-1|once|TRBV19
CASSSKVRGTEAFF
TGTGCCAGTAGTTCAAAGGTCAGGGGCACTGAAGCTTTCTTT
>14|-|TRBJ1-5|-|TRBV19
CASISRADNQPQHF
TGTGCCAGTATTTCCAGGGCAGACAATCAGCCCCAGCATTTT
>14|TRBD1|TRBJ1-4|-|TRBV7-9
CASSSTGGGEKLFF
TGTGCCAGCAGCTCGACAGGGGGCGGTGAAAAACTGTTTTTT
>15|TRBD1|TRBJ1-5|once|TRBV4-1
CASSQWDRGEQPQHF
TGCGCCAGCAGCCAATGGGACAGGGGGGAGCAGCCCCAGCATTTT
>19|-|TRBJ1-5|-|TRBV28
CASSLYPGWVRDDNQPQHF
TGTGCCAGCAGTTTATACCCCGGGTGGGTGAGGGATGACAATCAGCCCCAGCATTTT
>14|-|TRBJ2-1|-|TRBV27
CASKGGGTYNEQFF
TGTGCCAGCAAGGGGGGGGGTACTTACAATGAGCAGTTCTTC
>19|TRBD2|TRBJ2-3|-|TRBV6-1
CASSGGLAGEESSTDTQYF
TGTGCCAGCAGTGGGGGACTAGCGGGGGAGGAGTCCTCCACAGATACGCAGTATTTT
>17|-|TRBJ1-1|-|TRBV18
CASSPRRGSFRDTEAFF
TGTGCCAGCTCACCACGAAGGGGAAGTTTTAGGGACACTGAAGCTTTCTTT
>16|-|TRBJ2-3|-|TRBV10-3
CAISESLVVPLDTQYF
TGTGCCATCAGTGAGTCACTAGTGGTCCCACTCGATACGCAGTATTTT
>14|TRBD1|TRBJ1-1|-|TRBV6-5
CVSRDRVMGTEAFF
TGTGTGAGCCGGGACAGGGTTATGGGGACTGAAGCTTTCTTT
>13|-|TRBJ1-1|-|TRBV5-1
CASRAGMNTEAFF
TGCGCCAGCAGGGCGGGGATGAACACTGAAGCTTTCTTT
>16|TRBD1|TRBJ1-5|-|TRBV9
CASQPGTGVSNQPQHF
TGTGCCAGCCAACCGGGAACAGGGGTAAGCAATCAGCCCCAGCATTTT
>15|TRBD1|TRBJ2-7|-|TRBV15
CATSSGQDPLWEQYF
TGTGCCACCAGCAGCGGACAGGATCCATTGTGGGAGCAGTACTTC
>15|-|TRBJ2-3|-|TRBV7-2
CASSLASSGEATQYF
TGTGCCAGCAGCTTAGCGTCGTCGGGGGAGGCTACGCAGTATTTT
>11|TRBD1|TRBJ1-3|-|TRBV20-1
CSARDRYTIYF
TGCAGTGCTAGGGACAGGTACACCATATATTTT